These 10 T cell receptor beta chains were sequenced from one sample in a study of early T cells in non-severe SARS-CoV-2 infection. TCRdb re-called the 5' RACE reads through MiXCR, storing one row per CDR3 protein. The data contain around 94,000 distinct CDR3 sequences, roughly 14% of them seen just once; the ten biggest clones take up 5% to 8%. The sample comprised whole blood. These receptors originate from an adult who was a healthcare worker with PCR-confirmed SARS-CoV-2 infection or an uninfected control (not recorded which).

This clonotype has only a few counts. This chain links TRBV28 with TRBJ1-2; the D gene is possibly TRBD1 (5 bases). From germline, CDR1 is MDHEN and CDR2 SYDVKM. V dropped 3 bases and J dropped 4 bases, with 9 bases sitting between them. The CDR3 is 13 residues long. The CDR3 nucleotides read TGTGCCAGCAGTTTCCGACAGACCTATGGCTACACCTTC. Its protein product is CASSFRQTYGYTF.

This clonotype showed up just a few times. The rearrangement joins TRBV29-1 to TRBJ2-1, with no clear D. The V gene's germline CDR1 is SQVTM and CDR2 ANQGSEA. The CDR3 loop spans 12 amino acids. The V and J ends lost 3 bases and 5 bases respectively, with 8 bases between them. Here the CDR3 DNA reads TGCAGCGTTGATCGGCAAGACAATGAGCAGTTCTTC. It codes for CSVDRQDNEQFF.

A few counts support this clonotype. CDR3 sequence reads: CASSRPQETQYF. The CDR3 nucleotides are TGTGCCAGCAGTCGCCCGCAAGAGACCCAGTACTTC. The rearrangement uses TRBV27 and TRBJ2-5; D not resolved. V shed 5 bases and J shed 2 bases, with 6 bases lying between them. Germline CDR1 MNHEY, CDR2 SMNVEV (reference sequence). This CDR3 contains 12 residues.

The CDR3 reads CASSLARGIRHEQFF. The CDR3 nucleotides read TGTGCCAGCAGCTTAGCGCGGGGTATTAGGCATGAGCAGTTCTTC. The chain joins TRBV7-9 to TRBJ2-1; D is possibly TRBD2 (6 bases). The CDR3 covers 15 residues. The V gene's germline CDR1 is SEHNR and CDR2 FQNEAQ (reference sequence). V was pared by 0 bases and J by 8 bases, with 14 bases between.

The rearrangement links TRBV7-8 to TRBJ1-2; TRBD1 aligns across 11 bases. CDR1 SGHVS and CDR2 FQNEAQ come from the germline V gene. V dropped 5 bases and J dropped 4; count of bases not matched to a gene: 3. The CDR3 runs 14 residues. CDR3 DNA sequence: TGTGCCAGCAGCCTGGACAGGGGGCCCTATGGCTACACCTTC. Its translation: CASSLDRGPYGYTF. Full variable domain (remainder filled in from reference TRBV7-8 and TRBJ1-2): GAGVSQSPRYKVAKRGQDVALRCDPISGHVSLFWYQQALGQGPEFLTYFQNEAQLDKSGLPSDRFFAERPEGSVSTLKIQRTQQEDSAVYLCASSLDRGPYGYTFGSGTRLTVV.

This clonotype was observed many times. The chain recombines TRBV3-2 with TRBJ2-7. TRBV3-2 is noted as a pseudogene. The CDR3 has 15 residues. The CDR3 DNA is TGTGCCAGCAGCCAAGATTTGCCCATGGGCTACGAGCAGTACTTC. Protein sequence: CASSQDLPMGYEQYF.

This sequence joins TRBV12-3 or TRBV12-4 and TRBJ1-5; D not resolved. V lost 5 bases, J lost 3 bases, and 11 bases lay in between. CDR3 length: 14 amino acids. CDR3 in amino acids: CASSPAASNQPQHF. CDR3 nucleotide sequence: TGTGCCAGCAGTCCCGCGGCTTCCAATCAGCCCCAGCATTTT.

The V call is TRBV4-1, the J call TRBJ2-5, with no clear D. The CDR3 is made up of 16 amino acids. Germline V CDR1 and CDR2: MGHRA, YSYEKL. Between the trimmed V and J ends, which lost 0 bases and 2 bases, there was a span of 13 bases. In nucleotides, the CDR3 is TGCGCCAGCAGCCAAGATTCGACCCCCGGTCAAGAGACCCAGTACTTC. Translation: CASSQDSTPGQETQYF.

V usage is TRBV9 and J usage is TRBJ1-2, with no clear D. Germline CDR1 reads SGDLS; CDR2 reads YYNGEE. Trimming removed 0 bases at V and 0 bases at J, with 9 bases between. The CDR3 extends over 15 amino acids. CDR3 protein: CASSVEADSNYGYTF. The DNA of the CDR3 is TGTGCCAGCAGCGTAGAGGCCGACTCTAACTATGGCTACACCTTC. The full variable domain, its missing parts supplied by reference TRBV9 and TRBJ1-2, is DSGVTQTPKHLITATGQRVTLRCSPRSGDLSVYWYQQSLDQGLQFLIQYYNGEERAKGNILERFSAQQFPDLHSELNLSSLELGDSALYFCASSVEADSNYGYTFGSGTRLTVV.

This clonotype was observed many times. The V and J genes are TRBV15 and TRBJ2-7; D may be TRBD2 (6 bases). This CDR3 spans 13 amino acids. CDR1 LNHNV and CDR2 YYDKDF come from the germline V gene (reference sequence). Trimming left V 5 bases short and J 5 bases short, with 13 bases between. The CDR3 region is CATSGGVFDEQYF. Written as DNA, the CDR3 is TGTGCCACCAGCGGAGGGGTCTTTGACGAGCAGTACTTC.